A selection of T cell receptor beta chains follows, all from one sample in a study of human T cells and chemical hapten exposure. A single record per CDR3 protein comes from TCRdb applying MiXCR to the RACE reads. The sample has about 270,000 distinct CDR3 sequences; around 7% are singletons. The source was whole blood, collected in connection with sensitization to the hapten diphenylcyclopropenone (DPC). The receptor source for this set is a man younger than 30 with alopecia areata. Some clones in this sample may be carry-over from other donors' samples. CDR3s include the opening cysteine and the closing phenylalanine or tryptophan. A D gene is named only where the DNA matches it firmly. A row's size may be missing; if present it is once, few, many or a size class.

j_call clone_size v_call d_call cdr3_aa cdr3_nt
TRBJ2-1 - TRBV4-1 - CASSQVGRGSGSVNEQFF TGCGCCAGCAGCCAAGTAGGAAGGGGGAGCGGGTCGGTCAATGAGCAGTTCTTC
TRBJ2-5 - TRBV5-1 - CASSLRGAGETQYF TGCGCCAGCAGCTTGCGAGGGGCAGGGGAGACCCAGTACTTC
TRBJ2-1 many TRBV6-1 TRBD2 CASRRGLAEGNEQFF TGTGCCAGCAGGAGGGGACTAGCGGAGGGCAATGAGCAGTTCTTC
TRBJ1-2 few TRBV2 - CATVAVWGAGYTF TGTGCCACCGTAGCAGTTTGGGGAGCTGGCTACACCTTC
TRBJ1-4 - TRBV7-8 - CASSLAQEGLGKLFF TGTGCCAGCAGCTTAGCCCAGGAGGGGTTGGGAAAACTGTTTTTT
TRBJ1-1 many TRBV7-2 - CASSLANREAFF TGTGCCAGCAGCTTAGCGAACCGTGAAGCTTTCTTT
TRBJ2-1 many TRBV28 - CASRADREVEQFF TGTGCCAGCAGGGCCGACAGGGAGGTTGAGCAGTTCTTC
TRBJ1-6 few TRBV12-3/TRBV12-4 - CASTSGSALHF TGTGCCAGCACATCGGGGTCGGCCCTCCACTTT
TRBJ1-1 - TRBV5-6 - CASSHLGGHTEAFF TGTGCCAGCAGCCACTTAGGGGGGCACACTGAAGCTTTCTTT
TRBJ1-2 many TRBV4-3 - CASSQDYATSNYGYTF TGCGCCAGCAGCCAAGACTACGCAACTTCTAACTATGGCTACACCTTC
TRBJ2-7 few TRBV5-1 - CASSWDTRSYEQYF TGCGCCAGCAGCTGGGACACCCGCTCCTACGAGCAGTACTTC
TRBJ1-4 few TRBV12-3/TRBV12-4 - CAVGRRNEKLFF TGTGCAGTGGGGCGGCGAAATGAAAAACTGTTTTTT
TRBJ1-2 - TRBV28 - CASSLSVAPYGYTF TGTGCCAGCAGTTTATCGGTGGCTCCCTATGGCTACACCTTC
TRBJ2-7 - TRBV4-1 - CASSQEPGTQTYEQYF TGCGCCAGCAGCCAAGAACCCGGGACCCAGACCTACGAGCAGTACTTC
TRBJ2-5 few TRBV2 TRBD2 CASRVNSGVQETQYF TGTGCCAGCAGGGTAAATAGCGGGGTCCAAGAGACCCAGTACTTC
TRBJ1-1 many TRBV25-1 - CASGGVGEAFF TGTGCCAGCGGGGGGGTTGGTGAAGCTTTCTTT
TRBJ2-5 few TRBV7-2 - CASSLNTAYQETQYF TGTGCCAGCAGCTTAAACACAGCATACCAAGAGACCCAGTACTTC
TRBJ2-7 few TRBV7-9 - CASSLSKLGMVPPYEQYF TGTGCCAGCAGCCTATCGAAATTGGGGATGGTTCCACCCTACGAGCAGTACTTC
TRBJ2-7 - TRBV20-1 - CSAARGGDEQYF TGCAGTGCTGCTCGCGGGGGCGACGAGCAGTACTTC
TRBJ1-2 - TRBV5-6 TRBD1 CASSFVTGTGNYGYTF TGTGCCAGCAGCTTCGTTACCGGGACAGGGAACTATGGCTACACCTTC
TRBJ2-6 few TRBV12-3/TRBV12-4 - CASSGSRPAGANVLTF TGTGCCAGCAGCGGAAGCAGACCCGCTGGGGCCAACGTCCTGACTTTC
TRBJ1-4 - TRBV4-3 - CASGEGLTNEKLFF TGCGCCAGTGGGGAGGGACTGACTAATGAAAAACTGTTTTTT
TRBJ1-5 few TRBV2 - CASSETAWGNQPQHF TGTGCCAGCAGTGAAACAGCCTGGGGCAATCAGCCCCAGCATTTT
TRBJ2-5 few TRBV5-1 - CASSLRGLQETQYF TGCGCCAGCAGCTTGCGGGGTCTCCAAGAGACCCAGTACTTC
TRBJ2-7 - TRBV20-1 - CSAKMVRGRLYEQYF TGCAGTGCTAAAATGGTTCGGGGCAGGTTGTACGAGCAGTACTTC
TRBJ2-7 - TRBV6-6 TRBD2 CASRTPGLSYEQYF TGTGCCAGCAGGACCCCGGGACTATCCTACGAGCAGTACTTC
TRBJ2-2 - TRBV7-2 - CASSRMTSNTGELFF TGTGCCAGCAGCCGAATGACTTCAAACACCGGGGAGCTGTTTTTT
TRBJ1-1 - TRBV29-1 TRBD1 CSDQRRDRGGGSRAFF TGCAGCGACCAAAGGCGGGACAGGGGCGGGGGCTCGCGAGCTTTCTTT
TRBJ1-3 few TRBV20-1 - CSARVRRVNTIYF TGCAGTGCTAGAGTCCGACGGGTAAACACCATATATTTT
TRBJ1-3 - TRBV28 - CASSPVGNTIYF TGTGCCAGCAGTCCGGTCGGAAACACCATATATTTT
TRBJ2-1 - TRBV7-9 - CAYSEDNEQFF TGTGCCTATTCCGAGGACAATGAGCAGTTCTTC
TRBJ2-5 - TRBV2 - CASRETGWVETQYF TGTGCCAGCAGAGAGACAGGTTGGGTAGAGACCCAGTACTTC
TRBJ1-5 - TRBV6-2/TRBV6-3 - CASSSDSGRNSNQPQHF TGTGCCAGCAGTTCCGACAGCGGCCGGAATAGCAATCAGCCCCAGCATTTT
TRBJ2-1 many TRBV29-1 - CSVEDKRAYNEQFF TGCAGCGTTGAAGATAAGCGCGCCTACAATGAGCAGTTCTTC
TRBJ2-1 few TRBV3-1 - CASSQERNEQFF TGTGCCAGCAGCCAAGAAAGGAATGAGCAGTTCTTC
TRBJ1-2 few TRBV3-1 - CASSPQPPYGYTF TGTGCCAGCAGCCCGCAACCTCCCTATGGCTACACCTTC
TRBJ2-3 - TRBV7-6 - CASSLRTDTDTQYF TGTGCCAGCAGCTTAAGGACGGACACAGATACGCAGTATTTT
TRBJ2-4 - TRBV2 - CASTSGDLKNIQYF TGTGCCAGCACCTCAGGGGATCTCAAAAACATTCAGTACTTC
TRBJ1-1 many TRBV6-5 - CASTLGGRTGAEAFF TGTGCCAGCACTCTCGGGGGTAGGACCGGGGCTGAAGCTTTCTTT
TRBJ1-1 - TRBV7-3 - CASSPHPDSKTEAFF TGTGCCAGCAGCCCCCATCCGGACAGTAAAACTGAAGCTTTCTTT
TRBJ1-6 few TRBV7-9 TRBD1 CASSQREGDRHNSPLHF TGTGCCAGCAGCCAGAGGGAAGGGGACAGACATAATTCACCCCTCCACTTT
TRBJ2-1 few TRBV11-2 - CASSLDGRGSTPQGQFF TGTGCCAGCAGCTTAGACGGGCGAGGCAGTACCCCGCAAGGGCAGTTCTTC
TRBJ2-7 - TRBV25-1 - CASSGTVPWEQYF TGTGCCAGCAGTGGGACAGTTCCTTGGGAGCAGTACTTC
TRBJ1-2 - TRBV9 - CASSVASQGTGYTF TGTGCCAGCAGCGTAGCGAGTCAGGGGACAGGCTACACCTTC
TRBJ1-3 - TRBV6-5 TRBD1 CASSNTGGKAGNTIYF TGTGCCAGCAGTAATACAGGGGGCAAAGCTGGAAACACCATATATTTT
TRBJ1-5 - TRBV7-9 - CASSLGDVSNQPQHF TGTGCCAGCAGCTTGGGGGACGTCAGCAATCAGCCCCAGCATTTT
TRBJ1-6 - TRBV12-3/TRBV12-4 - CASSLYGRSGPLHF TGTGCCAGCAGTTTATATGGCAGAAGTGGACCCCTCCACTTT
TRBJ1-2 - TRBV5-4 - CASSLDPTGRHTF TGTGCCAGCAGCTTGGATCCAACGGGTCGTCACACCTTC
TRBJ1-1 - TRBV6-2/TRBV6-3 - CASGRDLMNTEAFF TGTGCCAGCGGGAGGGACCTTATGAACACTGAAGCTTTCTTT
TRBJ1-1 - TRBV29-1 - CSVLRGNTEAFF TGCAGCGTTTTGAGAGGGAACACTGAAGCTTTCTTT
TRBJ2-7 few TRBV27 - CASSLYGGGEQYF TGTGCCAGCAGTTTATATGGGGGCGGCGAGCAGTACTTC
TRBJ1-3 - TRBV2 - CASRVDRHGNTIYF TGTGCCAGCAGGGTAGACAGACACGGAAACACCATATATTTT
TRBJ2-5 many TRBV2 - CASRGDGGSQETQYF TGTGCCAGCAGGGGGGACGGGGGCTCTCAAGAGACCCAGTACTTC
TRBJ2-7 many TRBV7-9 - CASSGMVSPAQYF TGTGCCAGCAGCGGAATGGTCTCACCAGCCCAGTACTTC
TRBJ2-3 few TRBV7-9 - CASSRTSRGTDTQYF TGTGCCAGCAGCCGGACATCGCGCGGCACAGATACGCAGTATTTT
TRBJ2-5 few TRBV6-7 TRBD1 CASSYRKPDRDEETQYF TGTGCCAGCAGTTACCGAAAACCGGACAGGGATGAAGAGACCCAGTACTTC
TRBJ1-1 many TRBV10-3 TRBD1 CATGETGVGTEAFF TGTGCCACCGGAGAGACAGGGGTGGGAACTGAAGCTTTCTTT
TRBJ2-2 many TRBV5-1 TRBD1 CASSPTRGQIYTGELFF TGCGCCAGCAGCCCCACCAGGGGACAGATATACACCGGGGAGCTGTTTTTT
TRBJ1-3 - TRBV2 - CASSEFLRGDTIYF TGTGCCAGCAGTGAATTTTTAAGGGGAGACACCATATATTTT